The TCR beta chain under discussion was sequenced for a study of cytomegalovirus exposure and HLA in healthy donors. About the study: Earlier, approximately 180 million T cells were analyzed, and approximately 110 million unique TCR beta sequences were found among them. General observations from the study: Roughly uniform depth of sequencing across donors was assumed in presence/absence analyses. Earlier results showed most TCR beta V segments being productive about 90% or about 30% of the time.

With regard to this clone: The antigen is unknown.

PCR used 60 Vbeta primers and 13 Jbeta primers. Profiling relied on immunoSEQ multiplex PCR, and the TCRdb table lists in-frame clones only, not all of them. The sample gives 200,000 or so clones, around 82% of which show up once; about 0.26% is in the top ten. The V gene lost 2 bases and the J gene lost 1 base, with 10 bases spanning the gap. CDR3 length: 14 amino acids. Germline V gene lookup returns CDR1 SGHNT and CDR2 YYREEE (reference sequence). This TCR was sampled from a boy between 10 and 17 years old in good health and CMV-seronegative. Source material: PBMCs. The chain is built from TRBV5-4 and TRBJ2-7, with D perhaps TRBD1 (5 bases). The CDR3 DNA is TGTGCCAGCAGCTTACGACAGCATTCCTACGAGCAGTACTTC. Translation: CASSLRQHSYEQYF.